The subject of this entry is one TCR beta chain. The record originates from a study of T cell changes during pregnancy in multiple sclerosis. The length of the CDR3 is 12 residues. V lost 0 bases and J lost 9, with 7 bases in between. Germline V lookup: CDR1 SGHNT, CDR2 YYREEE (reference sequence). The protocol was immunoSEQ multiplex PCR, while the TCRdb copy is restricted to in-frame clones and leaves out a portion. The sample includes about 67,000 clones, about 91% of them seen just once. The V and J genes are TRBV5-4 and TRBJ1-5; no clear D. The clonotype was recovered from a female donor with multiple sclerosis, enrolled in a pregnancy study. The sequencing here drew on peripheral blood, taken after pregnancy. The CDR3 loop is CASSLGEGPQHF. In nucleotides, the CDR3 is TGTGCCAGCAGCTTGGGGGAGGGGCCCCAGCATTTT.